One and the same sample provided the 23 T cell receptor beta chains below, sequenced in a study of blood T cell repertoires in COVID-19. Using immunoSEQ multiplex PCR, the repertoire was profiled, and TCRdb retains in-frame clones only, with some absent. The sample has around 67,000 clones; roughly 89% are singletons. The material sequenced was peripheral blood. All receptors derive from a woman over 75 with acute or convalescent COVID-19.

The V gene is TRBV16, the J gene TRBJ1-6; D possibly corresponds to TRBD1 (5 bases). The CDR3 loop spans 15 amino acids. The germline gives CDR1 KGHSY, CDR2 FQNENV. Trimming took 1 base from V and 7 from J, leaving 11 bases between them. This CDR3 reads CASSQLGQGNSPLHF. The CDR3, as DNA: TGTGCCAGCAGCCAATTGGGGCAGGGCAATTCACCCCTCCACTTT.

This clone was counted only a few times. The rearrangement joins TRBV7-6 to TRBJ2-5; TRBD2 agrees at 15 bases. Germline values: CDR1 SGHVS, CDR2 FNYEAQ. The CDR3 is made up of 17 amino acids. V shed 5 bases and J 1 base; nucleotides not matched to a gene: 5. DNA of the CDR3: TGTGCCAGCAGCCCTGGACTAGCGGGGGGGCCCCAAGAGACCCAGTACTTC. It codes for CASSPGLAGGPQETQYF.

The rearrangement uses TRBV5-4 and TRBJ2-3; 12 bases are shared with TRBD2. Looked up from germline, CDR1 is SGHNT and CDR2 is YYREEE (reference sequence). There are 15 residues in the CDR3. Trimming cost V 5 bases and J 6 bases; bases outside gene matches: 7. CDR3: CASRPSGGVGDTQYF. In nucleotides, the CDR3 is TGTGCCAGCAGGCCTAGCGGGGGGGTAGGGGATACGCAGTATTTT. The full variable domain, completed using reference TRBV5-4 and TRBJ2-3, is ETGVTQSPTHLIKTRGQQVTLRCSSQSGHNTVSWYQQALGQGPQFIFQYYREEENGRGNFPPRFSGLQFPNYSSELNVNALELDDSALYLCASRPSGGVGDTQYFGPGTRLTVL.

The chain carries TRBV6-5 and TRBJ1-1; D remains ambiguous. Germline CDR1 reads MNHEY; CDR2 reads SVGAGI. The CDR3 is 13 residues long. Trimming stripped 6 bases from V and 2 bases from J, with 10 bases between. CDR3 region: CASSKWPNTEAFF. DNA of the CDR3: TGTGCCAGCAGCAAATGGCCAAACACTGAAGCTTTCTTT.

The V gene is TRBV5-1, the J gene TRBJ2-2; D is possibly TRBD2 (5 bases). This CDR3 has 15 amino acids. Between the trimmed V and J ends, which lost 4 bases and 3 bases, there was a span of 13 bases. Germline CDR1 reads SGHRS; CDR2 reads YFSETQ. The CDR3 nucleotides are TGCGCCAGCAGCATTAGGACTTCTTACACCGGGGAGCTGTTTTTT. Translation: CASSIRTSYTGELFF.

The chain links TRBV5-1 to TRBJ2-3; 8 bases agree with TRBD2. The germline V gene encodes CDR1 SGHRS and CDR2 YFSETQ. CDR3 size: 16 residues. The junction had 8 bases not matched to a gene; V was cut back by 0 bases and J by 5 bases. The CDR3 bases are TGCGCCAGCAGCTTGGTAAACGGGGGGGCCGGAGATACGCAGTATTTT. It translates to CASSLVNGGAGDTQYF.

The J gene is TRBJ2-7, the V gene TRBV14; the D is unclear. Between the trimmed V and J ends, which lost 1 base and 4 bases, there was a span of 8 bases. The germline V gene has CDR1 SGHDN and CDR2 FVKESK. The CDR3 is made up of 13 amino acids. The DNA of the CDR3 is TGTGCCAGCAGCCAAGGGCTAGTTTACGAGCAGTACTTC. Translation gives CASSQGLVYEQYF. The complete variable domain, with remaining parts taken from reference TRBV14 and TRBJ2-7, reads EAGVTQFPSHSVIEKGQTVTLRCDPISGHDNLYWYRRVMGKEIKFLLHFVKESKQDESGMPNNRFLAERTGGTYSTLKVQPAELEDSGVYFCASSQGLVYEQYFGPGTRLTVT.

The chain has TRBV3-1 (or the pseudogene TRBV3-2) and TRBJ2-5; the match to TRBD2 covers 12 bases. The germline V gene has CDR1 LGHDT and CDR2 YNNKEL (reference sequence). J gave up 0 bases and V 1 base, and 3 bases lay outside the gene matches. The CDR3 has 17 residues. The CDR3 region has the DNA TGTGCCAGCAGCCAAGGCCTAGCGGGAGGGAACCAAGAGACCCAGTACTTC. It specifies CASSQGLAGGNQETQYF.

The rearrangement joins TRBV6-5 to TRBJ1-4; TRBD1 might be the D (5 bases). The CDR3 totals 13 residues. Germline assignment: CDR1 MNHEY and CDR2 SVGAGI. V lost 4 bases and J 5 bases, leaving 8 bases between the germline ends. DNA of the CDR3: TGTGCCAGCAGTTTCGGACAAAATGAAAAACTGTTTTTT. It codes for CASSFGQNEKLFF.

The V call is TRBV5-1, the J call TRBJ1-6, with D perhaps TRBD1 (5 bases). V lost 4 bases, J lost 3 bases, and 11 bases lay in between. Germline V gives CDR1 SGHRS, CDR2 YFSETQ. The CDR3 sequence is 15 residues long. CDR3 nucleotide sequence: TGCGCCAGCAGCCCTGACAGTAACTATAATTCACCCCTCCACTTT. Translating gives CASSPDSNYNSPLHF.

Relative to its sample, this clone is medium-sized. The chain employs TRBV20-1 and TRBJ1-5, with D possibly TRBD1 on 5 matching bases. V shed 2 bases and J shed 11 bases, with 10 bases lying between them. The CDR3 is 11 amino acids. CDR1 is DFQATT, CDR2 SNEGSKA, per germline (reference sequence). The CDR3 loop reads CSARSPGTQHF. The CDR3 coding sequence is TGCAGTGCTAGATCACCAGGGACCCAGCATTTT.

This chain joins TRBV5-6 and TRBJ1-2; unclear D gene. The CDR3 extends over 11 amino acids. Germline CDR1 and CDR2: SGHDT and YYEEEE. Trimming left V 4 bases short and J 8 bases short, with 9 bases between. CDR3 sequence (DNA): TGTGCCAGCAGCCGGACGGGGGGCTACACCTTC. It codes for CASSRTGGYTF. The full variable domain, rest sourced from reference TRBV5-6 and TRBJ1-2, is DAGVTQSPTHLIKTRGQQVTLRCSPKSGHDTVSWYQQALGQGPQFIFQYYEEEERQRGNFPDRFSGHQFPNYSSELNVNALLLGDSALYLCASSRTGGYTFGSGTRLTVV.

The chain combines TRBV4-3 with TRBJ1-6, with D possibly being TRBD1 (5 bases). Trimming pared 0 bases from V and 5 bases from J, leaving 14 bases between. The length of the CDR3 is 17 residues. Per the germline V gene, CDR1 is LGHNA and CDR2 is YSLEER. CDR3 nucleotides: TGCGCCAGCAGCCAAGATAGGTTAGGACACGATAATTCACCCCTCCACTTT. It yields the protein CASSQDRLGHDNSPLHF.

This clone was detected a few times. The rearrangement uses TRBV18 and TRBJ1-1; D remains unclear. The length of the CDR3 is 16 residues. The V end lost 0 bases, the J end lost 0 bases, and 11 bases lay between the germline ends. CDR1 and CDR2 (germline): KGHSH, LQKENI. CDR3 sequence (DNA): TGTGCCAGCTCACCACCGAGGAGGGCCATGAACACTGAAGCTTTCTTT. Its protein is CASSPPRRAMNTEAFF. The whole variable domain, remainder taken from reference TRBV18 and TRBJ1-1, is NAGVMQNPRHLVRRRGQEARLRCSPMKGHSHVYWYRQLPEEGLKFMVYLQKENIIDESGMPKERFSAEFPKEGPSILRIQQVVRGDSAAYFCASSPPRRAMNTEAFFGQGTRLTVV.

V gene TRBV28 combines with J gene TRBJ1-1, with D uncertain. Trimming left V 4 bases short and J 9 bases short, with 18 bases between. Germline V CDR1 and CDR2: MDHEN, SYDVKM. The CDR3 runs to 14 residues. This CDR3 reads CASSWPFRDRQAFF. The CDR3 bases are TGTGCCAGCAGTTGGCCATTCCGGGATAGACAAGCTTTCTTT.

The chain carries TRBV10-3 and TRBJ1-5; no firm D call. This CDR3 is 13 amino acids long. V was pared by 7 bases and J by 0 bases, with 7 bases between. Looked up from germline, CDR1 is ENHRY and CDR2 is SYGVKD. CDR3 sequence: CAIKADSNQPQHF. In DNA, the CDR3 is TGTGCCATCAAGGCGGATAGCAATCAGCCCCAGCATTTT.

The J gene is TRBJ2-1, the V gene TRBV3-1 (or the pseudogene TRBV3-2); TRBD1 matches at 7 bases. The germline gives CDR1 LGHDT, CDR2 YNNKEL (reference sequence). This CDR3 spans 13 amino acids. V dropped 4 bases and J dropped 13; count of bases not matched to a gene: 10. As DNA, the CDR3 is TGTGCCAGCAGCCCAACATACAGGGGAAGCCAGTTCTTC. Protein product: CASSPTYRGSQFF.

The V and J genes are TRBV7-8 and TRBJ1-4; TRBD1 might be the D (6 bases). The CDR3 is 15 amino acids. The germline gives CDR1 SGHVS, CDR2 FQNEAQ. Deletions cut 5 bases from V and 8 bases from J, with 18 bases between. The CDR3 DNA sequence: TGTGCCAGCAGCGCCACCGGGACAAGTCTGGAAAAACTGTTTTTT. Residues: CASSATGTSLEKLFF.

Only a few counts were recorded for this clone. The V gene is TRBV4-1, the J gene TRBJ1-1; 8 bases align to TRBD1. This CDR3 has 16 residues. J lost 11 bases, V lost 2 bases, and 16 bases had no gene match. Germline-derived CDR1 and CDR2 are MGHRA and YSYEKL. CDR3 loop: CASSQLAGTGIDPAFF. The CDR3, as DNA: TGCGCCAGCAGCCAACTCGCCGGGACAGGAATTGATCCGGCTTTCTTT.

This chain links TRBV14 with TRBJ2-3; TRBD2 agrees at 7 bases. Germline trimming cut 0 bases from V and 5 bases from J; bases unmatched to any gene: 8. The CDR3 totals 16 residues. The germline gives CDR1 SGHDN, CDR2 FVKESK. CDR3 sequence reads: CASSQEWAGVGDTQYF. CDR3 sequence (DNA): TGTGCCAGCAGCCAAGAATGGGCGGGAGTTGGAGATACGCAGTATTTT.

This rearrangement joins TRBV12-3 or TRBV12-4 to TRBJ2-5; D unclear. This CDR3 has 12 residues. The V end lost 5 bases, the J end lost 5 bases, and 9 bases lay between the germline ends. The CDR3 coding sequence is TGTGCCAGCAGTCAGCTGAGGGAGACCCAGTACTTC. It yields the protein CASSQLRETQYF.

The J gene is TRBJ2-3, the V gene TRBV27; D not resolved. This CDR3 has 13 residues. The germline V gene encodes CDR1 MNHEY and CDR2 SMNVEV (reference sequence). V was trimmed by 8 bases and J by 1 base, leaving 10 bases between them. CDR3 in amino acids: CASLSRGTDTQYF. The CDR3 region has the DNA TGTGCCAGCCTTTCCCGTGGCACAGATACGCAGTATTTT.

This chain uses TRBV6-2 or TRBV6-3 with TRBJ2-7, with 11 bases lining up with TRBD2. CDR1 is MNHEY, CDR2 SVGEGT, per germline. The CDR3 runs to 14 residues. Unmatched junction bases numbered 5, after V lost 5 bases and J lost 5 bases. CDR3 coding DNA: TGTGCCAGCAGTCCAACTAGCGGGAGTAACGAGCAGTACTTC. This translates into CASSPTSGSNEQYF.